This TCR beta chain emerged from a study of early stage breast cancer tumors. In the study overall: Samples were sequenced at about 10-fold average coverage.

Method: immunoSEQ multiplex PCR; TCRdb's copy keeps in-frame clones and lacks some. Altogether approximately 19,000 clones are present, about 80% being singletons, with the ten largest covering roughly 25%. This CDR3 is 15 amino acids long. Germline assignment: CDR1 SEHNR and CDR2 FQNEAQ (reference sequence). V was shortened by 0 bases and J by 0 bases, with 8 bases between the two germline ends. Input material: blood. The chain combines TRBV7-9 with TRBJ2-5, with D perhaps TRBD1 or TRBD2 (5 bases each). This TCR was sampled from a person between 55 and 69 years old with breast cancer. The chain's CDR3 is CASSLAGRYQETQYF. CDR3 in DNA: TGTGCCAGCAGCTTAGCGGGACGGTACCAAGAGACCCAGTACTTC.